One sample yielded the 17 T cell receptor beta chains listed below, sequenced in a study of shared clonotypes between healthy human individuals. Assay used: immunoSEQ multiplex PCR; TCRdb lists only in-frame clones, some missing. This table holds about 2 million clones, roughly 94% found once. Sequenced input: naive CD4+ T cells sorted from blood. Subset meaning: CD45RA+ positively selected. All receptors derive from a man aged 18 to 35 in good health.

The V gene is TRBV27, the J gene TRBJ1-1; tentatively, D is TRBD1 (6 bases). CDR1 and CDR2 (germline): MNHEY, SMNVEV (reference sequence). The length of the CDR3 is 14 residues. The ends were cut back, 3 bases at V and 1 base at J, with 9 bases in the middle. The CDR3 DNA sequence: TGTGCCAGCAGTTTGCACAGGGAGAACACTGAAGCTTTCTTT. This translates into CASSLHRENTEAFF.

The chain carries TRBV7-2 and TRBJ2-5, with D unclear. The germline gives CDR1 SGHTA, CDR2 FQGNSA. The V and J ends lost 2 bases and 1 base respectively, with 5 bases between them. The CDR3 has 13 amino acids. CDR3 sequence (DNA): TGTGCCAGCAGCTTAATGATCCAAGAGACCCAGTACTTC. Its protein is CASSLMIQETQYF.

This clone was seen once. V gene TRBV4-1 combines with J gene TRBJ2-7; D is perhaps TRBD1 (6 bases). This CDR3 is 17 amino acids long. Germline CDR1 is MGHRA and CDR2 is YSYEKL. V shed 0 bases and J shed 5 bases, with 20 bases lying between them. CDR3 sequence reads: CASSQDKRGTLMNEQYF. The CDR3 nucleotides read TGCGCCAGCAGCCAAGACAAGAGGGGGACACTTATGAACGAGCAGTACTTC.

The rearrangement links TRBV5-1 to TRBJ2-7, with 10 bases identical to TRBD1. After removal of 0 bases from V and 5 bases from J, the junction contained 5 bases not matched to a gene. This CDR3 region has 15 residues. Germline V gene sequence: CDR1 SGHRS, CDR2 YFSETQ. The CDR3 sequence is CASSLEGQGPHEQYF. CDR3 bases: TGCGCCAGCAGCTTGGAGGGACAGGGGCCCCACGAGCAGTACTTC.

This clone was observed once. The rearrangement uses TRBV19 and TRBJ1-1; 9 nucleotides line up with TRBD1. The CDR3 has 16 residues. The V and J ends lost 1 base and 6 bases, in that order; junction bases with no gene match: 9. Germline CDR1 and CDR2: LNHDA and SQIVND (reference sequence). The CDR3 reads CASSIVTGGAVAEAFF. The CDR3 DNA follows: TGTGCCAGTAGTATAGTTACAGGGGGCGCCGTGGCTGAAGCTTTCTTT.

Regarding this clone: A much larger clone differs by one base, so this may be a read error. This chain joins TRBV10-3 and TRBJ2-7; 8 nucleotides line up with TRBD1. With 10 bases clipped from V and 5 bases from J, the junction kept 10 bases outside the gene matches. The germline V gene encodes CDR1 ENHRY and CDR2 SYGVKD. This CDR3 comprises 13 residues. CDR3 in DNA: TGTGCCACCGGGACAGGAGGCCTCCACGAGCAGTACTTC. Residues: CATGTGGLHEQYF.

The chain joins TRBV5-1 to TRBJ1-2; D perhaps matches TRBD1 (5 bases). Trimming left V 3 bases short and J 7 bases short, with 16 bases between. The CDR3 consists of 14 residues. Per the germline V gene, CDR1 is SGHRS and CDR2 is YFSETQ. CDR3 in amino acids: CASSSGLIGAGYTF. The CDR3 DNA reads as TGCGCCAGCAGCTCTGGGCTAATCGGGGCTGGCTACACCTTC.

This clone has just one count. DNA of the CDR3: TGTGCCAGCAGTCCACCCCAAAGTATCACCGAGCAGTACTTC. As protein: CASSPPQSITEQYF. The chain employs TRBV28 and TRBJ2-7, with D uncertain. Trimming stripped 5 bases from V and 6 bases from J, with 17 bases between. This CDR3 region has 14 residues. The germline V gene has CDR1 MDHEN and CDR2 SYDVKM.

In DNA, the CDR3 is TGTGCCAGCAGTGAATCGATACAGGTGACCCAGTACTTC. Its translation: CASSESIQVTQYF. The V gene is TRBV6-1, the J gene TRBJ2-5; perhaps TRBD1 as D (5 bases). Trimming removed 2 bases from V and 7 bases from J, with 11 bases in between. The CDR3 covers 13 residues. Germline V gene sequence: CDR1 MNHNS, CDR2 SASEGT.

The chain employs TRBV10-2 and TRBJ2-1; a weak D match, TRBD1 (6 bases). From germline, CDR1 is WSHSY and CDR2 SAAADI. The CDR3 covers 15 residues. V lost 8 bases, J lost 0 bases, and 14 bases lay in between. As DNA, the CDR3 is TGCGCCAGCGATCTCACAGGGAGCTCCTACAATGAGCAGTTCTTC. Residues: CASDLTGSSYNEQFF.

The genes are TRBV30 and TRBJ1-6, with D perhaps matching TRBD1 (5 bases). The V gene lost 4 bases and the J gene lost 10 bases, with 17 bases spanning the gap. This CDR3 has 14 residues. Germline assignment: CDR1 GTSNPN and CDR2 SVGIG (reference sequence). CDR3 residues: CAWTAGAVNSPLHF. In DNA form, the CDR3 reads TGTGCCTGGACCGCCGGGGCAGTCAACTCACCCCTCCACTTT.

The rearrangement uses TRBV14 and TRBJ2-5; 9 bases agree with TRBD2. There are 15 residues in the CDR3. The germline V gene encodes CDR1 SGHDN and CDR2 FVKESK. Trimming took 4 bases from V and 5 from J; bases not matched to a gene: 8. The CDR3 reads CASSPRTSVEETQYF. DNA for the CDR3: TGTGCCAGCAGCCCCAGGACTAGCGTAGAGGAGACCCAGTACTTC.

The J gene is TRBJ2-1, the V gene TRBV30; possibly TRBD1 for D (6 bases). The germline V gene has CDR1 GTSNPN and CDR2 SVGIG (reference sequence). V dropped 1 base and J dropped 7 bases, with 14 bases sitting between them. The CDR3 is made up of 14 amino acids. This CDR3 is CAWSAQGIWNEQFF. The CDR3 region has the DNA TGTGCCTGGAGTGCACAGGGTATCTGGAATGAGCAGTTCTTC.

CDR3 sequence (DNA): TGTGCCAGCAGGTCCGGGACAGGGTTCGGACCCCTCCACTTT. Encoded protein: CASRSGTGFGPLHF. The chain has TRBV2 and TRBJ1-6; TRBD1 matches 9 bases. V lost 6 bases and J lost 12; bases outside the gene matches: 9. This CDR3 has 14 amino acids. Germline-derived CDR1 and CDR2 are SNHLY and FYNNEI.

The chain combines TRBV7-9 with TRBJ2-7; D remains unclear. The CDR3 extends over 14 amino acids. V was clipped by 1 base and J by 3 bases, with 10 bases between them. CDR1 SEHNR and CDR2 FQNEAQ come from the germline V gene (reference sequence). For the CDR3, the DNA is TGTGCCAGCAGCTTAGTGGCATGGAGCTACGAGCAGTACTTC. Translated: CASSLVAWSYEQYF.

Worth noting for this clone: The CDR3 end shows no conserved phenylalanine or tryptophan, and so a read error is likely. The DNA is omitted, as the CDR3 cannot be located on it reliably, and the CDR3 follows TCRdb's listing. The rearrangement links TRBV4-3 to TRBJ2-7; the table's D call, TRBD2, was not checked against the DNA. From germline, CDR1 is LGHNA and CDR2 YSLEER. Both ends counted, the CDR3 spans 12 residues. Here the CDR3 reads CASSHGDLVRGY.

The chain recombines TRBV7-9 with TRBJ2-7; TRBD1 might be the D (5 bases). Looked up from germline, CDR1 is SEHNR and CDR2 is FQNEAQ (reference sequence). V was shortened by 5 bases and J by 0 bases, with 20 bases between the two germline ends. The CDR3 is made up of 17 amino acids. CDR3 sequence: CASSAMGHLVDSYEQYF. The CDR3, as DNA: TGTGCCAGCAGCGCAATGGGGCACCTCGTTGACTCCTACGAGCAGTACTTC. Complete variable domain (other parts from reference TRBV7-9 and TRBJ2-7): DTGVSQNPRHKITKRGQNVTFRCDPISEHNRLYWYRQTLGQGPEFLTYFQNEAQLEKSRLLSDRFSAERPKGSFSTLEIQRTEQGDSAMYLCASSAMGHLVDSYEQYFGPGTRLTVT.